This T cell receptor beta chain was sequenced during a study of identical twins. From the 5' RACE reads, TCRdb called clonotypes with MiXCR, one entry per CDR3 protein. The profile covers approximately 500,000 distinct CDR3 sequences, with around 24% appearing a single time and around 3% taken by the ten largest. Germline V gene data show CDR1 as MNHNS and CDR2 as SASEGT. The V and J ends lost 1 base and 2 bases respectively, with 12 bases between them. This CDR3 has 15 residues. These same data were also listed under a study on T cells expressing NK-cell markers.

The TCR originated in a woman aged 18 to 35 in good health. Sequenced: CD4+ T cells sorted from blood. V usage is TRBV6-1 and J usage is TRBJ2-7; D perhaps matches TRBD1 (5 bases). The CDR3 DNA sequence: TGTGCCAGCAGTGAAGGTGCAGGGTCCACCTACGAGCAGTACTTC. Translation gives CASSEGAGSTYEQYF.